This T cell receptor beta chain is from a study of Tregs in tolerant kidney transplant recipients. CD4+CD25+CD127- Tregs, CD4+CD25- non-Tregs, CD4 and CD8 cells were sorted. Study-level findings and limits: No direct test of biological reproducibility was done here. Tregs expanded with activated donor B cells seemed most donor-specific.

Clones were read by immunoSEQ multiplex PCR, and TCRdb kept only the in-frame ones, dropping some. The table has 90,000 to 150,000 clones, 92% seen once; the top ten hold approximately 0.6%. This clone appeared once. Its antigen remains unknown. The V end was cut by 5 bases, the J end by 6 bases, with 13 bases between. Germline CDR1 and CDR2: PRHDT and FYEKMQ (reference sequence). This CDR3 is 13 amino acids long. The clonotype comes from a human donor in good health. The chain recombines TRBV13 with TRBJ1-1; D uncertain. The sequenced sample consisted of CD4+ T cells from blood. The CDR3: CASSRGPEAEAFF. The CDR3 DNA reads TGTGCCAGCAGCCGAGGGCCCGAGGCTGAAGCTTTCTTT.